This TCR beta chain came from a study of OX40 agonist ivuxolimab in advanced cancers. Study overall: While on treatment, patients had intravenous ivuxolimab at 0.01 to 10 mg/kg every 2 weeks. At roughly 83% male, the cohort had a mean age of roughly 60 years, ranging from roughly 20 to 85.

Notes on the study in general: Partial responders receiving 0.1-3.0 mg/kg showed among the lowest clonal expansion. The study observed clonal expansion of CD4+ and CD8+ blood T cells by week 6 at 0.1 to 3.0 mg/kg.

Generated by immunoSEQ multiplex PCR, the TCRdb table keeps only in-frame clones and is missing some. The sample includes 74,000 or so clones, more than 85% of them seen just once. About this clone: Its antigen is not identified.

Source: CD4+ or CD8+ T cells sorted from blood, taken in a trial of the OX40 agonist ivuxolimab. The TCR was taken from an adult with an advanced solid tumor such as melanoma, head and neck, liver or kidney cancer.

CDR3 protein: CASSLGGLSYEQYF. DNA of the CDR3: TGTGCCAGCAGCTTAGGCGGGCTATCCTACGAGCAGTACTTC. This chain links TRBV7-8 with TRBJ2-7; D may be TRBD2 (5 bases). V shed 1 base and J shed 1 base, with 8 bases lying between them. The CDR3 contains 14 residues. CDR1 is SGHVS and CDR2 is FQNEAQ in the germline V gene.